The clone carrying this TCR beta chain has just one count. Its matching antigen is unknown. One end of the junction does not line up with germline, which may come from a read error. CDR3 and TCR beta VDJ profiling relied on genomic DNA as the template. TCRdb re-analysed the reads in MiXCR, keeping a single row per CDR3 protein. This table has about 190,000 distinct CDR3 sequences, 64% appearing once. The source of the sample is a study of CD8+CD57+ T cells in acquired aplastic anemia. Study summary: An average of roughly 3 ug of DNA was obtained from sorted CD4+ and CD8+ cells.

Points from the study as a whole: In common between the patients and the controls were twenty-nine CD8+ CDR3 sequences. Patients versus controls showed no significant CD8+ Simpson's diversity difference.

There are 15 residues in the CDR3. Germline V gene lookup returns CDR1 SSHAT and CDR2 FNYEAQ (reference sequence). This TCR was sampled from a human donor with severe aplastic anemia or a healthy control (not recorded which). Sequenced input: sorted CD4+, CD8+, or CD8+CD57+ T cells (not recorded which) from PBMCs. The gene calls are TRBV7-7 and TRBJ2-5; TRBD2 might be the D (7 bases). The CDR3 nucleotides read TGTGCTAGCAGCTTAGGGGGAGGGGGCCAAGAGACCCAGTACTTC. This sequence encodes CASSLGGGGQETQYF. The full variable domain, in which reference TRBV7-7 and TRBJ2-5 provide the parts outside the CDR3, is GAGVSQSPRYKVTKRGQDVTLRCDPISSHATLYWYQQALGQGPEFLTYFNYEAQPDKSGLPSDRFSAERPEGSISTLTIQRTEQRDSAMYRCASSLGGGGQETQYFGPGTRLLVL.